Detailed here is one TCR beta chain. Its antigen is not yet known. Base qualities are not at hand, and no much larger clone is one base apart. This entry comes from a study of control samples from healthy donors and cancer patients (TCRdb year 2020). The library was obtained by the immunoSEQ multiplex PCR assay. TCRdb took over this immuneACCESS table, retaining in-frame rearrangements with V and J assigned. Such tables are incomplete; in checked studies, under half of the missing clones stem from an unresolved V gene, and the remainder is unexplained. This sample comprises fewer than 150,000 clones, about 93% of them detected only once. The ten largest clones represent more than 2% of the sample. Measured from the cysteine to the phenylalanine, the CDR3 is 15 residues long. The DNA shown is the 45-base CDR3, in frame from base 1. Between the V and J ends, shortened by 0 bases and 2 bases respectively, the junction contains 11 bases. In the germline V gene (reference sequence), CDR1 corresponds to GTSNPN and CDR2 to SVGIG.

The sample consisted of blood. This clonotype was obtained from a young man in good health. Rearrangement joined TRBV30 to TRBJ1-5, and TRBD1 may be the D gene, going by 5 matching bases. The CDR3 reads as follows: CAWSVGLGGNQPQHF. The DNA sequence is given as TGTGCCTGGAGTGTAGGGTTGGGGGGCAATCAGCCCCAGCATTTT.